One sample yielded the 2 T cell receptor beta chains listed below, sequenced in a study of cytomegalovirus exposure and HLA in healthy donors. Repertoires were generated with immunoSEQ multiplex PCR, while TCRdb's copy carries only in-frame clones and drops some. The data hold 100,000 to 130,000 clones, with approximately 94% observed a single time. The sequencing sample was made of PBMCs. These receptors all stem from a woman aged 18-29 years in good health and CMV-seronegative.

The chain combines TRBV6-4 with TRBJ1-4, with D perhaps matching TRBD1 (6 bases). V was trimmed by 2 bases and J by 0 bases, leaving 10 bases between them. CDR3 size: 16 residues. Germline loops: CDR1 MRHNA, CDR2 SNTAGT. The CDR3 nucleotides read TGTGCCAGCAGTGACAACAGGGTTGCAACTAATGAAAAACTGTTTTTT. Encoded protein: CASSDNRVATNEKLFF.

This rearrangement joins TRBV15 to TRBJ2-5; D possibly corresponds to TRBD1 (6 bases). The V gene's germline CDR1 is LNHNV and CDR2 YYDKDF (reference sequence). The CDR3 is 16 residues long. Trimming stripped 1 base from V and 5 bases from J, with 17 bases between. In DNA, the CDR3 is TGTGCCACCAGCAGAGGACATTATTTGGGGGCCGAGACCCAGTACTTC. It encodes CATSRGHYLGAETQYF. Based on the CDR3 plus reference TRBV15 and TRBJ2-5, the full variable domain is DAMVIQNPRYQVTQFGKPVTLSCSQTLNHNVMYWYQQKSSQAPKLLFHYYDKDFNNEADTPDNFQSRRPNTSFCFLDIRSPGLGDTAMYLCATSRGHYLGAETQYFGPGTRLLVL.